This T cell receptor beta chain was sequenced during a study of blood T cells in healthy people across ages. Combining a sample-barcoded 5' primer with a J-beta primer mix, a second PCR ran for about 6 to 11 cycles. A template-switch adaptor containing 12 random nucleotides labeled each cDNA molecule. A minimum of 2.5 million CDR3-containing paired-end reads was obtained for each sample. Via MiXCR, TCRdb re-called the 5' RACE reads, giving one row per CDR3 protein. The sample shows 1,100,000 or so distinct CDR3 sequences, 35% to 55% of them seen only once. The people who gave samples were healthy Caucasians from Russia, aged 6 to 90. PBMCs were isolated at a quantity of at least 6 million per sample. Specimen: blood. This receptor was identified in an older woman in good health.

In DNA, the CDR3 is TGTGCCAGCAGCTTAGCCAGGGGGCAGGGAATGAATGAGCAGTTCTTC. It specifies CASSLARGQGMNEQFF. V usage is TRBV7-9 and J usage is TRBJ2-1; 8 nucleotides agree with TRBD1. The J segment lost 7 bases and the V segment lost 0 bases, leaving 8 bases of the junction unmatched. Looked up from germline, CDR1 is SEHNR and CDR2 is FQNEAQ (reference sequence). This CDR3 has 16 residues.